This T cell receptor (beta chain) was retrieved from a study of cytomegalovirus exposure and HLA in healthy donors. This clone was counted a few times. Unmatched junction bases numbered 8, after V lost 5 bases and J lost 5 bases. The length of the CDR3 is 14 residues. Germline CDR1 reads LNHDA; CDR2 reads SQIVND (reference sequence). Primers for the PCR totalled 60 Vbeta and 13 Jbeta. Method: immunoSEQ multiplex PCR; TCRdb's copy keeps in-frame clones and lacks some. This sample has more than 200,000 clones, with over 75% found just once. The clonotype comes from a human donor in good health. Material: PBMCs. The rearrangement joins TRBV19 to TRBJ1-2; 7 bases match TRBD1. The CDR3 DNA follows: TGTGCCAGTAGTTTGAGGGGGCAAGGGTATGGCTACACCTTC. Amino acids: CASSLRGQGYGYTF.